Described below is a single T cell receptor (beta chain) sequence and its context. This sample is part of a study of monozygotic twins with inflammatory bowel disease. TCRdb reprocessed the 5' RACE reads and stores each CDR3 protein as one record, lacking DNA. The sample's table shows around 380,000 distinct CDR3 sequences. The germline V gene encodes CDR1 SNHLY and CDR2 FYNNEI. The CDR3 has 14 residues. Sequencing used blood. The gene calls are TRBV2 and TRBJ2-7; TCRdb picks TRBD1, but there is no DNA to check that call. This clonotype was obtained from a human donor with ulcerative colitis or Crohn's disease, or a healthy co-twin of an affected twin (not recorded which). The chain's CDR3 is CASSPGQPAYEQYF.